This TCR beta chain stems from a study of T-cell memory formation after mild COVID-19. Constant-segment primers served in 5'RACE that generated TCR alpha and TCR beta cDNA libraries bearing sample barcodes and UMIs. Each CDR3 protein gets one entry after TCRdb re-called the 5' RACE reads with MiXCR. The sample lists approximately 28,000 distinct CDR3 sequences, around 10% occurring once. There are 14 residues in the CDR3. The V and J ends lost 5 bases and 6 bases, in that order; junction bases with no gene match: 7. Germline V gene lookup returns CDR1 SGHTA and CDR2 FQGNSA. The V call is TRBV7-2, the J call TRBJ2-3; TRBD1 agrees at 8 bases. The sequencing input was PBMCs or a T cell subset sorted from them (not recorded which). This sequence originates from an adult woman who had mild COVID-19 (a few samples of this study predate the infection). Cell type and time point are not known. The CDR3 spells CASSRTRGPDTQYF. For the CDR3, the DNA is TGTGCCAGCAGCAGAACCAGGGGGCCGGATACGCAGTATTTT.